This is a list of T cell receptor beta chains from one sample in a study of cytomegalovirus exposure and HLA in healthy donors. Some clones are missing from TCRdb's copy, which holds only in-frame ones; the method was immunoSEQ multiplex PCR. The sample has around 190,000 clones; roughly 82% are singletons. Sequenced: PBMCs. These receptors all come from a woman in her forties or fifties in good health and CMV-seronegative. CDR3s include the opening cysteine and the closing phenylalanine or tryptophan. The D gene is left open where the match is weak. Clone size appears in some rows only: once, few, many, or a class for an expanded clone.

DNA	CDR3	D	V	J	size
TGTGCCAGCAGTTTAGCGGGGGGGAGGCAAGAGACCCAGTACTTC	CASSLAGGRQETQYF	TRBD2	TRBV28	TRBJ2-5	-
TGTGCCAGCAGCTGGGGGGACAGGGACCATGGCTACACCTTC	CASSWGDRDHGYTF	TRBD1	TRBV13	TRBJ1-2	-
TGCGCCAGCAGCCAAGTGGCTGGGGGGGGTAGCCGGGGGACCCAGTACTTC	CASSQVAGGGSRGTQYF	TRBD2	TRBV4-3	TRBJ2-5	-
TGTGCCAGCAGTAAGGAGGTGGCGGGCAAGCAGTACTTC	CASSKEVAGKQYF	-	TRBV2	TRBJ2-7	once
TGTGCCAGCAGCTTAGCGCGATCAGGGAACACCGGGGAGCTGTTTTTT	CASSLARSGNTGELFF	-	TRBV7-6	TRBJ2-2	-
TGTGCCAGCAGCCCCGGGGGGGGCACCGGGGAGCTGTTTTTT	CASSPGGGTGELFF	TRBD2	TRBV6-5	TRBJ2-2	-
TGTGCCTGGAGTGTACGAGGGTATGGCTACACCTTC	CAWSVRGYGYTF	-	TRBV30	TRBJ1-2	-
TGCGCCAGCAGCTTTAGCGGCGGTAACACCGGGGAGCTGTTTTTT	CASSFSGGNTGELFF	-	TRBV5-1	TRBJ2-2	-
TGTGCCAGCAGCGTGGACAGGGGCTATGGCTACACCTTC	CASSVDRGYGYTF	TRBD1	TRBV9	TRBJ1-2	-
TGTGCCAGCAGCGTAGCGGGACAGGGGAACACCATATATTTT	CASSVAGQGNTIYF	TRBD1	TRBV9	TRBJ1-3	-
TGTGCCAGCAGCTTGGCGGCTAGCGGGAGGGGTGAGCAGTACTTC	CASSLAASGRGEQYF	TRBD2	TRBV5-5	TRBJ2-7	-
TGTGCCAGTAACCCGTCGTCCAGGGGTGGAGAAAAACTGTTTTTT	CASNPSSRGGEKLFF	-	TRBV19	TRBJ1-4	once
TGTGCCAGCAGACACGCTGGGACAGGGCAGAACACTGAAGCTTTCTTT	CASRHAGTGQNTEAFF	TRBD1	TRBV2	TRBJ1-1	-
TGCAGCGCAGGCTCGGGGACAGGGGCTGTGTTT	CSAGSGTGAVF	TRBD1	TRBV29-1	TRBJ1-1	once
TGCGCCAGCAGCCAAAGGAGGGGTGAAAAACTGTTTTTT	CASSQRRGEKLFF	-	TRBV4-1	TRBJ1-4	-
TGTGCCAGCAGCTTGGAGGGGTTTCGTGCTGGGGCCAACGTCCTGACTTTC	CASSLEGFRAGANVLTF	-	TRBV5-6	TRBJ2-6	few
TGTGCCATCAGTGAGTCCGGGACAGTCGGGGAGACCCAGTACTTC	CAISESGTVGETQYF	TRBD1	TRBV10-3	TRBJ2-5	-
TGTGCCAGCAGCGTAGGCGGGGGGGCGCGGGCAGATACGCAGTATTTT	CASSVGGGARADTQYF	TRBD2	TRBV9	TRBJ2-3	-
TGCGCCAGCAGCCAAACGACAGGGACCCCCCTCCACTTT	CASSQTTGTPLHF	TRBD1	TRBV4-1	TRBJ1-6	-
TGTGCCAGCAGTGCAGTGGAGGAGCGGGGACATTTCCATGAGCAGTTCTTC	CASSAVEERGHFHEQFF	-	TRBV2	TRBJ2-1	-
TGTGCCTGGAGTGTACCTGGGGGCGGGTACACCTTC	CAWSVPGGGYTF	-	TRBV30	TRBJ1-2	-
TGTGCCAGCAGCGTAGGGTGGGAGGGCCGGTACAATGAGCAGTTCTTC	CASSVGWEGRYNEQFF	TRBD2	TRBV9	TRBJ2-1	-
TGTGCCAGCGCCGCTTCGGGGGTTATAACTGAAGCTTTCTTT	CASAASGVITEAFF	-	TRBV7-3	TRBJ1-1	once
TGCGCCAGCAGCCCAGTCAGCTCTGGAAACACCATATATTTT	CASSPVSSGNTIYF	-	TRBV5-1	TRBJ1-3	few
TGCGCCAGCACCCCCGGGACAGGGCGGGATGAGCAGTTCTTC	CASTPGTGRDEQFF	TRBD1	TRBV5-1	TRBJ2-1	-
TGTGCCAGCAGCTTGGCGGGGGCTACTAATGAGCAGTTCTTC	CASSLAGATNEQFF	-	TRBV7-9	TRBJ2-1	-
TGTGCCAGCAGTCAAATGGACCTGCGGAGGAAAAGTAAAAACATTCAGTACTTC	CASSQMDLRRKSKNIQYF	-	TRBV28	TRBJ2-4	-
TGTGCCAGCAGCAAAAGAGGGGGTCTGTGGGAAAAACTGTTTTTT	CASSKRGGLWEKLFF	-	TRBV21-1	TRBJ1-4	few
TGTGCCAGCTCACATGACAGGGCACCCCTCGGGCCCCAGCATTTT	CASSHDRAPLGPQHF	TRBD1	TRBV18	TRBJ1-5	-
TGCGCCAGCAGCCCCCGGGACACTGGAAACACCATATATTTT	CASSPRDTGNTIYF	-	TRBV5-1	TRBJ1-3	few
TGTGCCAGCAGCCTAGGACTAGCCGGGGAGCTGTTTTTT	CASSLGLAGELFF	TRBD2	TRBV7-9	TRBJ2-2	-
TGTGCCAGCAGTAGGGACAGTGCTAGCAATCAGCCCCAGCATTTT	CASSRDSASNQPQHF	TRBD1	TRBV6-6	TRBJ1-5	-
TGCAGCGTTTGGGTCGGCGGGGGGGCCAGTGAGCAGTTCTTC	CSVWVGGGASEQFF	TRBD2	TRBV29-1	TRBJ2-1	-
TGTGCCAGTAGTTCTCAGGGGTTTTCCTATGGCTACACCTTC	CASSSQGFSYGYTF	-	TRBV19	TRBJ1-2	-
TGTGCCAGTAGTATAATCAGGACAGGGTTGAACACTGAAGCTTTCTTT	CASSIIRTGLNTEAFF	TRBD1	TRBV28	TRBJ1-1	-
TGTGCCAGCAGTACCGGACAGGGTATCTCTGGAAACACCATATATTTT	CASSTGQGISGNTIYF	TRBD1	TRBV28	TRBJ1-3	-
TGTGCCAGCACCGACCACAGTTATCAGCCCCAGCATTTT	CASTDHSYQPQHF	-	TRBV28	TRBJ1-5	-
TGTGCCAGCAGCCTTAAGGGGGTAGTGCCTCAGCCCCAGCATTTT	CASSLKGVVPQPQHF	-	TRBV11-2	TRBJ1-5	-
TGTGCCAGCAGTGAAAATCAGGTTCGAGGGACTGGAAACACCATATATTTT	CASSENQVRGTGNTIYF	-	TRBV2	TRBJ1-3	-
TGTGCCAGCAGCAAAAAGGGGTTTGAGAACACTGAAGCTTTCTTT	CASSKKGFENTEAFF	-	TRBV9	TRBJ1-1	-
TGTGCCAGCAGTCCTAGGCGGGGGGACGAGACCCAGTACTTC	CASSPRRGDETQYF	TRBD2	TRBV6-5	TRBJ2-5	-
TGCGCCAGCAGGGACAAGGGAACAGATACGCAGTATTTT	CASRDKGTDTQYF	-	TRBV5-1	TRBJ2-3	-
TGCGCCAGCAGCCCTCGACGAGGACAGGGTGTCACCGGGGAGCTGTTTTTT	CASSPRRGQGVTGELFF	TRBD1	TRBV4-1	TRBJ2-2	-
TGTGCCAGCAGTTCCCTCCAACAGGGTGTGAGGTCTGAAGCTTTCTTT	CASSSLQQGVRSEAFF	-	TRBV6-5	TRBJ1-1	once
TGTGCCAGCGTCCTACCGGGACATAGCACTGAAGCTTTCTTT	CASVLPGHSTEAFF	-	TRBV28	TRBJ1-1	-
TGTGCCCGCGGAGGGCGGGGGCAAGCTAACTATGGCTACACCTTC	CARGGRGQANYGYTF	-	TRBV21-1	TRBJ1-2	-
TGTGCCAGCAGTAAACTAGCCCCAGAGACCCAGTACTTC	CASSKLAPETQYF	-	TRBV28	TRBJ2-5	few